This T cell receptor (beta chain) came from a study of cytomegalovirus exposure and HLA in healthy donors. General study results and limits: Analyses of presence and absence presupposed an approximately uniform sequencing depth across donors.

Although they were nominally healthy when sampled, donors likely had unrecorded immune exposures. It was with 60 Vbeta and 13 Jbeta primers that the PCR ran. Assay: immunoSEQ multiplex PCR; the TCRdb copy retains only in-frame clones and omits some. The repertoire holds over 150,000 clones, over 70% seen once, with 7.4% in the top ten. A word on this clone: The antigen is not known.

Source material: PBMCs. The TCR originated in a male donor in good health and CMV-seropositive.

The CDR3, as DNA: TGTGCCAGCAGCTTGGGTCAGGGTGGCGAGCAGTACTTC. It yields the protein CASSLGQGGEQYF. The V and J genes are TRBV11-2 and TRBJ2-7, with a weak D call TRBD1 (5 bases). The V gene's germline CDR1 is SGHAT and CDR2 FQNNGV. CDR3 length: 13 residues. Deletions cut 3 bases from V and 6 bases from J, with 12 bases between.